These 14 T cell receptor beta chains share one sample of origin, sequenced in a study of blood T cell repertoires in COVID-19. The repertoire was sequenced with immunoSEQ multiplex PCR; TCRdb's copy has only in-frame clones and lacks some. The sample lists approximately 360,000 clones, roughly 80% occurring once. The specimen was PBMCs or T cells enriched from blood (not recorded which). These receptors were obtained from a woman in her forties or fifties who had recovered from COVID-19.

This clone was counted once. The DNA of the CDR3 is TGTGCCACCAGCCCAGATCCCAATCAGCCCCAGCATTTT. Amino acids: CATSPDPNQPQHF. This chain joins TRBV15 and TRBJ1-5, with D uncertain. The CDR3 contains 13 residues. V was clipped by 5 bases and J by 3 bases, with 8 bases between them. CDR1 and CDR2 from the germline V gene are LNHNV and YYDKDF (reference sequence). The complete variable domain, with remaining parts taken from reference TRBV15 and TRBJ1-5, reads DAMVIQNPRYQVTQFGKPVTLSCSQTLNHNVMYWYQQKSSQAPKLLFHYYDKDFNNEADTPDNFQSRRPNTSFCFLDIRSPGLGDTAMYLCATSPDPNQPQHFGDGTRLSIL.

The sample holds a few counts of this clone. The rearrangement links TRBV19 to TRBJ1-2; tentatively, D is TRBD1 (6 bases). Germline V gives CDR1 LNHDA, CDR2 SQIVND (reference sequence). The CDR3 loop spans 13 amino acids. The V end lost 3 bases, the J end lost 8 bases, and 13 bases lay between the germline ends. The CDR3, as DNA: TGTGCCAGTAGTATCCTCGGACAGTTCGGCTACACCTTC. This translates into CASSILGQFGYTF.

The V gene is TRBV18, the J gene TRBJ1-6, with unresolved D. Germline CDR1 and CDR2: KGHSH and LQKENI. V lost 2 bases, J lost 6 bases, and 11 bases lay in between. The CDR3 length is 15 residues. The CDR3 nucleotides read TGTGCCAGCTCACCATGGGAGGCCAGTAATTCACCCCTCCACTTT. This sequence encodes CASSPWEASNSPLHF.

For the CDR3, the DNA is TGTGCCAGCAGCTTAGAAAAGGGGTACTATGGCTACACCTTC. It encodes CASSLEKGYYGYTF. The chain uses TRBV7-9 and TRBJ1-2, with D possibly being TRBD1 (5 bases). V was trimmed by 1 base and J by 3 bases, leaving 9 bases between them. Germline-derived CDR1 and CDR2 are SEHNR and FQNEAQ (reference sequence). The length of the CDR3 is 14 residues.

The chain is built from TRBV12-5 and TRBJ2-1; TRBD2 aligns across 9 bases. CDR1 and CDR2 (germline): LGHNT, FRNRAP. With V trimmed by 1 base and J by 4 bases, 14 bases remained unmatched. The CDR3 contains 19 residues. The CDR3 nucleotides are TGTGCTAGTGGTTTGGCCACCGGGACTAGCTTAGAGTATTACAATGAGCAGTTCTTC. This translates into CASGLATGTSLEYYNEQFF.

The chain employs TRBV9 and TRBJ1-5; 8 nucleotides align to TRBD1. CDR3 size: 17 residues. From germline, CDR1 is SGDLS and CDR2 YYNGEE. Trimming removed 3 bases from V and 7 bases from J; junction bases left unmatched: 15. CDR3 in amino acids: CASSGRLITGGGQPQHF. DNA for the CDR3: TGTGCCAGCAGCGGCCGACTCATAACAGGGGGTGGACAGCCCCAGCATTTT.

This clone was detected only a few times. This rearrangement joins TRBV10-3 to TRBJ2-1, with 9 bases matching TRBD2. Germline trimming cut 8 bases from V and 3 bases from J; bases unmatched to any gene: 8. CDR1 and CDR2 (germline): ENHRY, SYGVKD. This CDR3 is 15 amino acids long. The CDR3 DNA sequence: TGTGCCATCTCCCAGCGGGGGGCTAACTACAATGAGCAGTTCTTC. As protein: CAISQRGANYNEQFF.

The rearrangement joins TRBV6-5 to TRBJ2-2; D unclear. The V gene's germline CDR1 is MNHEY and CDR2 SVGAGI. This CDR3 comprises 11 residues. V lost 6 bases and J 5 bases, leaving 4 bases between the germline ends. The CDR3 sequence is CASSTTGELFF. CDR3 coding DNA: TGTGCCAGCAGCACAACCGGGGAGCTGTTTTTT.

V and J are TRBV9 and TRBJ2-7; tentatively, D is TRBD2 (5 bases). The germline V and J ends were trimmed by 6 bases and 5 bases, with 24 bases remaining between them. In germline, CDR1 is SGDLS, CDR2 YYNGEE. The CDR3 loop spans 16 amino acids. CDR3 nucleotide sequence: TGTGCCAGCACCCCCGGGATATCAATCTCTTATGACGAGCAGTACTTC. Its protein is CASTPGISISYDEQYF.

This clone was observed a few times. V is TRBV6-2 or TRBV6-3 and J is TRBJ1-2; D is possibly TRBD1 (5 bases). Germline CDR1 and CDR2: MNHEY and SVGEGT. The CDR3 consists of 17 residues. Deletions cut 0 bases from V and 7 bases from J, with 21 bases between. In DNA form, the CDR3 reads TGTGCCAGCAGTTACTCGGCCGATCTTACAGGCTTCTCTGGCTACACCTTC. This encodes CASSYSADLTGFSGYTF.

The chain combines TRBV7-8 with TRBJ2-6; D gene uncertain. Trimming cost V 4 bases and J 2 bases, with 12 bases left between them. Per the germline V gene, CDR1 is SGHVS and CDR2 is FQNEAQ. The CDR3 totals 16 residues. CDR3 bases: TGTGCCAGCAGCTCCCAACTTCAAACTGGGGCCAACGTCCTGACTTTC. It codes for CASSSQLQTGANVLTF.

This CDR3 reads CASSTKQRSTDTQYF. The DNA of the CDR3 is TGTGCCAGCAGCACGAAACAGCGGAGCACAGATACGCAGTATTTT. The genes are TRBV5-8 and TRBJ2-3, with D possibly TRBD2 on 5 matching bases. The germline CDR1 and CDR2 sequences are SGHTS and YDEGEE. The CDR3 loop spans 15 amino acids. V lost 4 bases and J 0 bases, leaving 12 bases between the germline ends. Complete variable domain (other parts from reference TRBV5-8 and TRBJ2-3): EAGVTQSPTHLIKTRGQQATLRCSPISGHTSVYWYQQALGLGLQFLLWYDEGEERNRGNFPPRFSGRQFPNYSSELNVNALELEDSALYLCASSTKQRSTDTQYFGPGTRLTVL.

The chain recombines TRBV6-5 with TRBJ2-7, with TRBD1 matching over 10 bases. Looked up from germline, CDR1 is MNHEY and CDR2 is SVGAGI. Unmatched junction bases numbered 8, after V lost 6 bases and J lost 3 bases. This CDR3 region has 15 residues. In nucleotides, the CDR3 is TGTGCCAGCAGCAAAACCGGGACAGGGGTCTACGAGCAGTACTTC. This encodes CASSKTGTGVYEQYF.

This chain joins TRBV5-4 and TRBJ2-7, with 10 bases that match TRBD1. V dropped 3 bases and J dropped 1; count of bases not matched to a gene: 7. This CDR3 spans 16 amino acids. Germline lookup yields CDR1 SGHNT and CDR2 YYREEE (reference sequence). CDR3 sequence reads: CASSSSGTGVSYEQYF. The CDR3 DNA reads TGTGCCAGCAGCTCTTCGGGGACAGGGGTGTCCTACGAGCAGTACTTC.